The subject of this entry is one T cell receptor (beta chain). Its antigen remains unidentified. In each case, RNA was isolated and then reverse transcribed into cDNA as the sequencing template. Profiling relied on immunoSEQ multiplex PCR, and the TCRdb table lists in-frame clones only, not all of them. Of under 130,000 clones in the sample, about nine tenths were seen once. This sample is part of a study of CD8+ T cells in alopecia areata. General observations from the study: As there was one nonresponder, how baseline CD8+ expansion relates to response remains uncertain. Compared with normal scalp, lesional scalp had higher clonality and more expanded CD8+ clones. A great number of expanded lesional clones endured in scalp and blood during tofacitinib.

Sample treatment: oral pan-JAK inhibitor, 5-10 mg twice daily. In alopecia areata patients, both lesional scalp punch biopsies and peripheral blood were collected. V shed 0 bases and J shed 1 base, with 12 bases lying between them. The germline CDR1 and CDR2 sequences are SQVTM and ANQGSEA. This CDR3 spans 15 amino acids. The source was CD8+ T cells sorted from blood, collected at roughly week 30, from a patient treated with tofacitinib. The J gene is TRBJ2-5, the V gene TRBV29-1, with a possible D match to TRBD1 (6 bases). This clonotype was sampled from a human donor with alopecia areata. The CDR3 here is CSVEDPTGRQETQYF. The CDR3 nucleotides read TGCAGCGTTGAAGATCCAACAGGGCGCCAAGAGACCCAGTACTTC.